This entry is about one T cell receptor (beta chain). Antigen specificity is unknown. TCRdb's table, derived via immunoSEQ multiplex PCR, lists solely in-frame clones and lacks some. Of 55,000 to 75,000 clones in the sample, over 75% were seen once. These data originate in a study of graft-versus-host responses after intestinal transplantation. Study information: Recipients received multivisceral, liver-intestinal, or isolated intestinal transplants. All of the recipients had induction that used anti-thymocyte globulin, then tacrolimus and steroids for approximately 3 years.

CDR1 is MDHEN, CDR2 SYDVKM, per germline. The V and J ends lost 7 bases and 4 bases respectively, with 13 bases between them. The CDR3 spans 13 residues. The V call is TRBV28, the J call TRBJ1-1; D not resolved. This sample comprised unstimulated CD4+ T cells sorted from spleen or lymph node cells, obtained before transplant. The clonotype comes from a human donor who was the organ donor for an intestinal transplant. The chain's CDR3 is CASTTERLTEAFF. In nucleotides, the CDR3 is TGTGCCAGCACCACCGAACGACTCACTGAAGCTTTCTTT.